These 21 T cell receptor beta chains share one sample of origin, sequenced in a study of regulatory T cells in long-lasting Graves disease. CDR3-region Arm-PCR and iRepertoire HTBI primers produced the TCR beta libraries. TCRdb used MiXCR to reprocess the multiplex PCR reads, holding one entry per CDR3 protein. The table has some 340,000 distinct CDR3 sequences, about an eighth seen once. The sample's time point: newly diagnosed GD, antithyroid drugs for less than 3 months. RNA isolated from PBMCs was used to make the TCR library. In addition, the sample was reused for a study of T cells in Graves' hyperthyroidism and ophthalmopathy.

Sequenced here: peripheral blood mononuclear cells (PBMCs), sampled at new diagnosis, from a patient treated with antithyroid drugs. All receptors derive from a woman aged 18-29 years with Graves disease.

This clonotype was observed many times. V is TRBV7-9 and J is TRBJ2-7, with D possibly matching TRBD1 (6 bases). Germline V lookup: CDR1 SEHNR, CDR2 FQNEAQ (reference sequence). V lost 5 bases to trimming and J lost 2 bases, with 13 bases between them. This CDR3 has 14 residues. CDR3 protein: CASSTAGTTYEQYF. In nucleotides, the CDR3 is TGTGCCAGCAGCACCGCCGGGACAACCTACGAGCAGTACTTC.

The sample holds many counts of this clonotype. As DNA, the CDR3 is TGTGCCAGCAGCTTAGTCGACACGACGAACCTCCACTTT. Translation gives CASSLVDTTNLHF. The J gene is TRBJ1-6, the V gene TRBV7-2, with D unresolved. CDR3 length: 13 amino acids. The ends were cut back, 1 base at V and 15 bases at J, with 13 bases in the middle. Per the germline V gene, CDR1 is SGHTA and CDR2 is FQGNSA.

This clonotype has ten or more counts. The CDR3 bases are TGTGCCAGCAGCTTAGTAGACTCGATCTACAATGAGCAGTTCTTC. Translation gives CASSLVDSIYNEQFF. V usage is TRBV7-9 and J usage is TRBJ2-1; D unclear. Germline loops: CDR1 SEHNR, CDR2 FQNEAQ (reference sequence). Between the trimmed V and J ends, which lost 1 base and 3 bases, there was a span of 10 bases. The CDR3 contains 15 residues.

This clonotype was detected only a few times. The chain couples TRBV19 to TRBJ1-1; possible D gene TRBD1, 5 bases. The V end was cut by 7 bases, the J end by 0 bases, with 21 bases between. Germline CDR1 LNHDA, CDR2 SQIVND (reference sequence). The CDR3 is 17 residues long. CDR3 nucleotides: TGTGCCAGTACCCTTCCCCCCGGGCGAGGGGTGAACACTGAAGCTTTCTTT. Protein sequence: CASTLPPGRGVNTEAFF.

The table lists this clonotype with a few counts. The chain employs TRBV5-1 and TRBJ2-1; weak D call: TRBD2 (5 bases). This CDR3 comprises 14 residues. The germline V gene encodes CDR1 SGHRS and CDR2 YFSETQ. V was clipped by 3 bases and J by 7 bases, with 14 bases between them. CDR3 amino acids: CASSSGSGYNEQFF. CDR3 DNA sequence: TGCGCCAGCAGCTCGGGATCCGGATATAATGAGCAGTTCTTC.

The V and J genes are TRBV2 and TRBJ2-3; the match to TRBD2 covers 7 bases. V lost 2 bases and J lost 4; bases outside the gene matches: 3. This CDR3 has 14 amino acids. CDR1 and CDR2 from the germline V gene are SNHLY and FYNNEI. The CDR3 DNA reads as TGTGCCAGCAGTGAAACAACTAGCGCAGATACGCAGTATTTT. Its protein is CASSETTSADTQYF. The complete variable domain, with remaining parts taken from reference TRBV2 and TRBJ2-3, reads EPEVTQTPSHQVTQMGQEVILRCVPISNHLYFYWYRQILGQKVEFLVSFYNNEISEKSEIFDDQFSVERPDGSNFTLKIRSTKLEDSAMYFCASSETTSADTQYFGPGTRLTVL.

This clonotype has ten or more counts. Mismatch with germline at one junction end may stem from a read error. The chain links TRBV11-2 to TRBJ1-6; tentatively, D is TRBD1 (6 bases). Per the germline V gene, CDR1 is SGHAT and CDR2 is FQNNGV. This CDR3 is 15 amino acids long. The CDR3 DNA is TGTGCCAGCACCTTAGGGGACATCCTGTTTTCACCCCTCCACTTT. Its translation is CASTLGDILFSPLHF. The complete variable domain, with remaining parts taken from reference TRBV11-2 and TRBJ1-6, reads EAGVAQSPRYKIIEKRQSVAFWCNPISGHATLYWYQQILGQGPKLLIQFQNNGVVDDSQLPKDRFSAERLKGVDSTLKIQPAKLEDSAVYLCASTLGDILFSPLHFGNGTRLTVT.

In this sample, this clonotype turned up many times. The chain carries TRBV4-1 and TRBJ1-1, with TRBD1 identical over 7 bases. The CDR3 totals 16 residues. V shed 1 base and J 7 bases; nucleotides not matched to a gene: 12. CDR1 MGHRA and CDR2 YSYEKL come from the germline V gene. CDR3 sequence: CASSQGPRQGRIEAFF. The CDR3 coding sequence is TGCGCCAGCAGCCAAGGTCCCCGACAGGGACGAATTGAAGCTTTCTTT.

There are many counts of this clonotype. This chain connects TRBV28 to TRBJ1-2, with 7 positions matching TRBD1. V lost 7 bases and J lost 1; bases outside the gene matches: 9. The CDR3 length is 15 residues. Germline loops: CDR1 MDHEN, CDR2 SYDVKM. CDR3 amino acids: CASTPRGGHNYGYTF. In DNA, the CDR3 is TGTGCCAGCACTCCCAGAGGGGGCCATAACTATGGCTACACCTTC.

In this sample, this clonotype turned up many times. The V gene is TRBV12-3 or TRBV12-4, the J gene TRBJ2-5, with 8 bases that match TRBD1. V lost 6 bases, J lost 4 bases, and 13 bases stayed unmatched. The CDR3 sequence is 16 residues long. CDR3 loop: CASRLGQGWAGETQYF. CDR3 sequence (DNA): TGTGCCAGCAGGCTTGGACAGGGCTGGGCGGGAGAGACCCAGTACTTC.

This clonotype has ten or more counts. The chain combines TRBV18 with TRBJ2-5; TRBD2 aligns across 9 bases. V lost 6 bases and J lost 1; bases outside the gene matches: 3. This CDR3 region has 14 residues. Germline-derived CDR1 and CDR2 are KGHSH and LQKENI. DNA of the CDR3: TGTGCCAGCTCCGAGGGACTAGCCCAAGAGACCCAGTACTTC. The encoded protein is CASSEGLAQETQYF. The full variable domain, its missing parts supplied by reference TRBV18 and TRBJ2-5, is NAGVMQNPRHLVRRRGQEARLRCSPMKGHSHVYWYRQLPEEGLKFMVYLQKENIIDESGMPKERFSAEFPKEGPSILRIQQVVRGDSAAYFCASSEGLAQETQYFGPGTRLLVL.

Ten or more counts support this clonotype. The chain links TRBV6-2 or TRBV6-3 to TRBJ1-1; D unclear. This CDR3 has 17 amino acids. Germline loops: CDR1 MNHEY, CDR2 SVGEGT. Trimming left V 2 bases short and J 1 base short, with 17 bases between. The CDR3: CASSYHRARTRNTEAFF. The CDR3 DNA reads as TGTGCCAGCAGTTACCATCGGGCCAGAACCCGGAACACTGAAGCTTTCTTT.

The sample holds many counts of this clonotype. The gene calls are TRBV20-1 and TRBJ2-7; 14 bases are a match to TRBD2. The germline V gene has CDR1 DFQATT and CDR2 SNEGSKA (reference sequence). After removal of 4 bases from V and 5 bases from J, the junction contained 7 bases not matched to a gene. CDR3 length: 15 amino acids. The CDR3 region is CSAMTSGRAFDEQYF. The CDR3 nucleotides are TGCAGTGCTATGACTAGCGGGAGGGCCTTCGACGAGCAGTACTTC.

Notes on this clonotype: A junction end diverges from the germline sequence, so it may reflect a read error. V and J are TRBV20-1 and TRBJ2-1; 7 bases line up with TRBD1. This CDR3 is built from 14 residues. Germline V gives CDR1 DFQATT, CDR2 SNEGSKA (reference sequence). The CDR3 DNA is TGCAGTGCTAAATCAGGGACAGTCTACAAGGAGCAGTTCTTC. This encodes CSAKSGTVYKEQFF.

This clonotype has just a few counts. The chain couples TRBV4-2 to TRBJ2-1, with 7 bases identical to TRBD2. The CDR3 spans 20 residues. With V trimmed by 8 bases and J by 5 bases, 27 bases remained unmatched. The germline V gene has CDR1 LGHNA and CDR2 YNFKEQ. The DNA of the CDR3 is TGTGCCAGCCGGCAACTCCCCATCAGGGTAGCCCGGGGAGGGGACAATGAGCAGTTCTTC. Translated: CASRQLPIRVARGGDNEQFF.

This chain links TRBV7-9 with TRBJ2-2; no firm D call. V lost 10 bases, J lost 7 bases, and 19 bases lay in between. In germline, CDR1 is SEHNR, CDR2 FQNEAQ (reference sequence). This CDR3 comprises 14 residues. The chain's CDR3 is CANLSPEQSGELFF. The CDR3 DNA follows: TGTGCCAACTTATCACCAGAACAGAGCGGGGAGCTGTTTTTT.

This clonotype was seen a few times. The chain has TRBV20-1 and TRBJ1-6; the D is unclear. The V end lost 3 bases, the J end lost 10 bases, and 16 bases lay between the germline ends. Germline CDR1 and CDR2: DFQATT and SNEGSKA (reference sequence). The CDR3 has 14 residues. CDR3 amino acids: CSARIGEWRSPLHF. The CDR3 DNA reads as TGCAGTGCTAGGATCGGGGAATGGAGGTCACCCCTCCACTTT.

In its sample, this clonotype was seen a few times. V is TRBV19 and J is TRBJ2-7, with 10 bases fitting TRBD2. Trimming at V came to 4 bases and at J to 2 bases, leaving 5 bases not matched to a gene. The CDR3 consists of 15 residues. Germline CDR1 LNHDA, CDR2 SQIVND (reference sequence). The CDR3, as DNA: TGTGCCAGTAGTACGGGGACTAGCGAGACCTACGAGCAGTACTTC. This codes for CASSTGTSETYEQYF.

In its sample, this clonotype was seen many times. The chain carries TRBV6-5 and TRBJ2-7; either TRBD1 or TRBD2 may fit D (5 bases each). This CDR3 has 16 residues. Trimming stripped 2 bases from V and 2 bases from J, with 16 bases between. Germline lookup yields CDR1 MNHEY and CDR2 SVGAGI. Here the CDR3 DNA reads TGTGCCAGCAGTTACCTCGTAGGGACGGGAACCTACGAGCAGTACGTC. This sequence encodes CASSYLVGTGTYEQYV.

This clonotype was seen at least ten times. The chain has TRBV20-1 and TRBJ1-2, with TRBD1 as a possible D gene (6 bases). Germline assignment: CDR1 DFQATT and CDR2 SNEGSKA (reference sequence). V lost 5 bases to trimming and J lost 4 bases, with 11 bases between them. The CDR3 totals 12 residues. As DNA, the CDR3 is TGCAGTGCTGGAGGACAGAGCTATGGCTACACCTTC. Translation gives CSAGGQSYGYTF.

The J gene is TRBJ2-3, the V gene TRBV10-3, with 7 bases matching TRBD2. Germline trimming cut 7 bases from V and 2 bases from J; bases unmatched to any gene: 6. The CDR3 consists of 14 residues. The germline gives CDR1 ENHRY, CDR2 SYGVKD. The CDR3 sequence: CAIKPAGNTDTQYF. The CDR3 bases are TGTGCCATCAAGCCAGCGGGGAACACAGATACGCAGTATTTT.